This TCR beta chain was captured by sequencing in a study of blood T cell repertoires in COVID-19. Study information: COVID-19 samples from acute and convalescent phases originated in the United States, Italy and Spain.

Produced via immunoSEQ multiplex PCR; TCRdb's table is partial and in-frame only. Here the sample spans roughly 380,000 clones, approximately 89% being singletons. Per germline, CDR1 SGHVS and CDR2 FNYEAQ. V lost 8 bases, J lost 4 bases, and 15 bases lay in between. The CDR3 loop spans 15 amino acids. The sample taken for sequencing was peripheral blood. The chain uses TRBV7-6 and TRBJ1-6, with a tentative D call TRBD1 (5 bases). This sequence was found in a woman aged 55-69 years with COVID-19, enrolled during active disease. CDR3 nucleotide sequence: TGTGCCAGCCGCAGCCTAGGGGATTATAATTCACCCCTCCACTTT. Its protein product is CASRSLGDYNSPLHF.